This T cell receptor (beta chain) came from a study of blood T cells in healthy people across ages (dated by TCRdb to the mid-2010s). About the investigation overall: Template switching captured roughly one uniquely barcoded TCR beta cDNA molecule per two T cells in model experiments. Age-related changes in TCR beta repertoire diversity were measured in the study by deep sequencing normalized with unique cDNA molecular identifiers. The donors were split into four age groups: young (average about 16 years), middle-aged (about 40), aged (about 56) and long-lived (roughly 80). To avoid experimental bias, donors of different ages were randomly spread across the sequencing lanes. The study analyzed two additional independent replicas of 1 million unique cDNA reads from the same blood draw for two donors, one aged 18 to 30 and one aged 80 or older.

The library was prepared using 5' RACE. Sequencing used an Illumina HiSeq 2500. The second PCR ran for roughly 7 to 11 cycles and used a J-beta primer mix along with a sample-barcoded 5' primer. Each TCR beta cDNA molecule received a unique molecular identifier from a template-switch 5' adaptor carrying 12 random nucleotides. Each sample yielded at least 2.5 million CDR3-containing paired-end reads. First-strand cDNA was synthesized from all RNA with the Mint cDNA synthesis kit, primed by a TRBC-specific oligonucleotide. All cDNA was treated with uracil-DNA glycosylase and then went through a first 18-cycle PCR with the universal primers M1SS and BC2_uni_R. As for the original processing: For normalization, 1 million high-quality reads, each with a distinct molecular identifier, were randomly selected from each sample. Reads sharing molecular identifiers were discarded rather than binned into consensus sequences. MiTCR, run with a Q25 quality threshold and the strictest error-elimination algorithm, handled CDR3 identification, clonotype clustering and error correction. A nonparametric unseen species model using Euler transformation provided a lower-bound estimate of total TCR beta diversity. TCRdb handled the public reads itself, with Q25 trimming in fastp and clone calling in MiXCR, and kept productive beta chains. Rows are unified per CDR3 protein, each entry keeping the most common DNA and genes. V and J calls and clone size were set by TCRdb, not the authors. The sample records hundreds of thousands of distinct CDR3 sequences, around 40% of which are singletons. The top ten constitute 20% to 25% of the sample.

Only a few counts were recorded for this clonotype. Its antigen specificity is not known. Per-nucleotide qualities are absent, and no much larger clonotype sits a single base away. The germline ends are 14 bases apart after V is trimmed by 1 base and J by 0 bases. Based on the germline V gene, the CDR1 and CDR2 sequences are SGHAT and FQNNGV. From the cysteine up to the phenylalanine, the CDR3 has a length of 17 residues. CDR3 DNA is the only sequence kept; it has 51 bases, read in frame from the first base. General conclusions and limits of the study: Estimates of total diversity based on one million sequenced T cells were regarded as lower bounds and as underestimates. Compared with the aged group, the long-lived group had more naive CD4+ T cells, fewer expanded clones and increased TCR diversity, a pattern suggesting age selection. The percentage of naive T cells measured by flow cytometry correlated strongly with observed TCR beta diversity. The CMV infection status of donors was not known, potentially confounding age-related changes in expanded clonotypes. As age increased, observed TCR beta diversity per million T cells dropped in a roughly linear way, and a significant reduction was already evident by age 40. Since profiling was done on bulk unsorted PBMCs, naive and antigen-experienced compartments could not be conclusively compared.

Systemically healthy Caucasian individuals from Russia, around 38 in total and aged roughly 6 to 90 years, were included as donors. Each donor gave ten milliliters of peripheral blood, collected into EDTA-treated Vacutainer tubes. Ficoll-Paque density-gradient centrifugation was used to isolate PBMCs, with at least 7 million obtained per sample. Trizol reagent was used to extract total RNA from the PBMCs, yielding at least 5 micrograms per sample. For every donor, an aliquot of PBMCs went through flow cytometry to measure the percentages of naive CD45RAhigh/CD27high T cells. The sample comprised blood. The sequence joins TRBV11-2 to TRBJ2-3, and possibly TRBD2, on 6 matching bases. This receptor was obtained from a woman aged 60-75 years in good health. DNA sequence: TGTGCCAGCAGCTTAGCCCTCTTGCGGGGCAGCACAGATACGCAGTATTTT. The resulting protein is CASSLALLRGSTDTQYF.